A single sample gave rise to the 22 T cell receptor beta chains below, sequenced in a study of response to subunit inactivated influenza vaccine. In TCRdb, the RT-PCR reads were re-called with MiXCR into one record per CDR3 protein. The sample has some 500,000 distinct CDR3 sequences; about 17% are singletons. Sequenced material: CD4+ T cells sorted from PBMCs, taken around 25 months after vaccination. The receptor source for this set is a man aged 50-75 years who received an inactivated influenza vaccine.

This clonotype has ten or more counts. DNA of the CDR3: TGCAGCATCGGCATAAATGGCGAAAAACTGTTTTTT. Translating it yields CSIGINGEKLFF. V usage is TRBV29-1 and J usage is TRBJ1-4; D gene ambiguous. CDR3 length: 12 residues. The germline gives CDR1 SQVTM, CDR2 ANQGSEA. V lost 8 bases to trimming and J lost 8 bases, with 15 bases between them.

The V call is TRBV5-6, the J call TRBJ2-1; perhaps TRBD1 as D (5 bases). This CDR3 has 13 residues. V dropped 2 bases and J dropped 6 bases, with 9 bases sitting between them. The germline V gene has CDR1 SGHDT and CDR2 YYEEEE. The CDR3 sequence is CASSLDSVNEQFF. The CDR3, as DNA: TGTGCCAGCAGCTTAGACAGCGTCAATGAGCAGTTCTTC.

In its sample, this clonotype was seen a few times. V gene TRBV12-3 or TRBV12-4 combines with J gene TRBJ2-1; D ambiguous. The CDR3 is 15 residues long. Between the trimmed V and J ends, which lost 8 bases and 8 bases, there was a span of 22 bases. The CDR3 protein is CASGLGNLVWDEQFF. The CDR3 nucleotides read TGTGCCAGCGGGCTTGGGAACCTGGTGTGGGATGAGCAGTTCTTC.

The genes are TRBV3-1 and TRBJ2-1; TRBD2 aligns across 12 bases. CDR1 and CDR2 from the germline V gene are LGHDT and YNNKEL (reference sequence). The CDR3 spans 15 residues. Trimming at V came to 0 bases and at J to 12 bases, leaving 6 bases not matched to a gene. Here the CDR3 reads CASSQESSGRVGQFF. The DNA for the CDR3 is TGTGCCAGCAGCCAAGAGTCTAGCGGGAGGGTTGGGCAGTTCTTC.

This clonotype has more than one count but fewer than ten. The rearrangement uses TRBV24-1 and TRBJ2-1; TRBD2 matches 11 bases. This CDR3 comprises 14 residues. The germline V gene has CDR1 KGHDR and CDR2 SFDVKD. V shed 10 bases and J 6 bases; nucleotides not matched to a gene: 7. The CDR3 region is CATGTSGGVNEQFF. For the CDR3, the DNA is TGTGCCACAGGGACTAGCGGCGGCGTCAATGAGCAGTTCTTC.

In its sample, this clonotype was seen a few times. The CDR3 region is CASSVDGGGSYNEQFF. For the CDR3, the DNA is TGTGCCAGCAGCGTAGATGGCGGGGGCTCCTACAATGAGCAGTTCTTC. V usage is TRBV9 and J usage is TRBJ2-1; 7 positions agree with TRBD2. CDR3 length: 16 residues. From germline, CDR1 is SGDLS and CDR2 YYNGEE. The V and J ends lost 0 bases and 0 bases, in that order; junction bases with no gene match: 3. The entire variable domain, with the rest obtained from reference TRBV9 and TRBJ2-1, is as follows: DSGVTQTPKHLITATGQRVTLRCSPRSGDLSVYWYQQSLDQGLQFLIQYYNGEERAKGNILERFSAQQFPDLHSELNLSSLELGDSALYFCASSVDGGGSYNEQFFGPGTRLTVL.

The V gene is TRBV6-1, the J gene TRBJ2-5, with 10 positions matching TRBD2. V lost 5 bases, J lost 2 bases, and 11 bases stayed unmatched. Germline V CDR1 and CDR2: MNHNS, SASEGT. This CDR3 has 17 residues. As DNA, the CDR3 is TGTGCCAGCAGTCGGACTAGCGGACTAGGGGGGCAAGAGACCCAGTACTTC. Residues: CASSRTSGLGGQETQYF.

This clonotype was observed many times. This chain uses TRBV12-3 or TRBV12-4 with TRBJ1-1; D is perhaps TRBD1 (5 bases). V was clipped by 7 bases and J by 6 bases, with 15 bases between them. The CDR3 loop spans 13 amino acids. The CDR3 DNA reads TGTGCCAGCAATATCCGGAGGGGCGCTGAAGCTTTCTTT. It specifies CASNIRRGAEAFF.

The chain couples TRBV15 to TRBJ2-7, with 10 positions matching TRBD2. The CDR3 sequence is 15 residues long. The V gene's germline CDR1 is LNHNV and CDR2 YYDKDF (reference sequence). The V and J ends lost 6 bases and 0 bases, in that order; junction bases with no gene match: 5. The CDR3 bases are TGTGCCACCAGAAGCGGGAGGGCGAGCTCCTACGAGCAGTACTTC. Encoded protein: CATRSGRASSYEQYF.

This clonotype appeared many times. The CDR3 protein is CSARILAYEQYF. CDR3 nucleotide sequence: TGCAGTGCTAGGATTCTAGCCTACGAGCAGTACTTC. V is TRBV20-1 and J is TRBJ2-7; D remains ambiguous. The germline V and J ends were trimmed by 3 bases and 2 bases, with 8 bases remaining between them. Germline V lookup: CDR1 DFQATT, CDR2 SNEGSKA (reference sequence). This CDR3 is 12 amino acids long.

There are many counts of this clonotype. The chain has TRBV7-8 and TRBJ2-3; TRBD2 matches at 7 bases. Trimming removed 4 bases from V and 3 bases from J; junction bases left unmatched: 16. The V gene's germline CDR1 is SGHVS and CDR2 FQNEAQ. The CDR3 is made up of 18 amino acids. This CDR3 is CASSSGLLAGAWTDTQYF. CDR3 DNA: TGTGCCAGCAGCTCCGGTCTTCTGGCGGGAGCCTGGACAGATACGCAGTATTTT.

The chain joins TRBV7-2 to TRBJ2-7; TRBD1 matches 7 bases. The ends lost 5 bases at V and 0 bases at J; junction bases unmatched: 10. Germline CDR1 reads SGHTA; CDR2 reads FQGNSA. This CDR3 spans 16 amino acids. The CDR3 DNA follows: TGTGCCAGCAGCGAACAGACAGGGTTGAGCTCCTACGAGCAGTACTTC. This encodes CASSEQTGLSSYEQYF.

There are many counts of this clonotype. This chain joins TRBV7-8 and TRBJ2-5; D unresolved. The CDR3 runs to 14 residues. Looked up from germline, CDR1 is SGHVS and CDR2 is FQNEAQ. The V gene lost 1 base and the J gene lost 4 bases, with 10 bases spanning the gap. The CDR3 nucleotides read TGTGCCAGCAGCTTAGTGGCCCAGGCAGAGACCCAGTACTTC. It is translated as CASSLVAQAETQYF. The variable domain in full, completed from reference TRBV7-8 and TRBJ2-5, reads GAGVSQSPRYKVAKRGQDVALRCDPISGHVSLFWYQQALGQGPEFLTYFQNEAQLDKSGLPSDRFFAERPEGSVSTLKIQRTQQEDSAVYLCASSLVAQAETQYFGPGTRLLVL.

Here the CDR3 reads CASSHRDRNQPQHF. The CDR3 coding sequence is TGTGCCAGCAGTCACCGGGACAGAAATCAGCCCCAGCATTTT. This rearrangement joins TRBV27 to TRBJ1-5; the match to TRBD1 covers 7 bases. CDR3 size: 14 residues. Germline assignment: CDR1 MNHEY and CDR2 SMNVEV (reference sequence). Trimming at V came to 5 bases and at J to 4 bases, leaving 5 bases not matched to a gene.

This clonotype has just a few counts. This rearrangement joins TRBV5-8 to TRBJ1-2, with unresolved D. The ends were cut back, 1 base at V and 2 bases at J, with 9 bases in the middle. CDR3 size: 14 residues. The V gene's germline CDR1 is SGHTS and CDR2 YDEGEE. Here the CDR3 reads CASSLSDPNYGYTF. CDR3 sequence (DNA): TGTGCCAGCAGCTTGTCGGATCCCAACTATGGCTACACCTTC. Based on the CDR3 plus reference TRBV5-8 and TRBJ1-2, the full variable domain is EAGVTQSPTHLIKTRGQQATLRCSPISGHTSVYWYQQALGLGLQFLLWYDEGEERNRGNFPPRFSGRQFPNYSSELNVNALELEDSALYLCASSLSDPNYGYTFGSGTRLTVV.

The chain recombines TRBV7-2 with TRBJ1-1; 7 bases line up with TRBD1. J lost 8 bases, V lost 1 base, and 7 bases had no gene match. Germline V lookup: CDR1 SGHTA, CDR2 FQGNSA. The CDR3 covers 14 residues. The CDR3 sequence: CASSLDRGSPEAFF. As DNA, the CDR3 is TGTGCCAGCAGCTTAGACAGGGGTAGCCCAGAAGCTTTCTTT.

The rearrangement links TRBV10-2 to TRBJ2-3; tentative D call: TRBD2 (5 bases). V was shortened by 10 bases and J by 2 bases, with 13 bases between the two germline ends. Germline CDR1 reads WSHSY; CDR2 reads SAAADI. This CDR3 contains 13 residues. The CDR3: CATRGRATDTQYF. The DNA for the CDR3 is TGCGCCACCCGCGGGCGGGCCACAGATACGCAGTATTTT.

This clonotype came up a few times. The chain links TRBV7-2 to TRBJ2-2; TRBD1 is a possible D gene (5 bases). Trimming took off 5 bases at V and 1 base at J, with 11 bases between the two ends. Germline V gives CDR1 SGHTA, CDR2 FQGNSA. The CDR3 is made up of 15 amino acids. CDR3 bases: TGTGCCAGCAGCCCGACAGTAAAGAACACCGGGGAGCTGTTTTTT. Translated: CASSPTVKNTGELFF.

This clonotype turned up a few times. The V call is TRBV20-1, the J call TRBJ2-4; D may match TRBD1 or TRBD2 (6 bases each). CDR3 size: 14 residues. V gave up 3 bases and J gave up 11 bases, with 20 bases separating them. Germline lookup yields CDR1 DFQATT and CDR2 SNEGSKA (reference sequence). The CDR3 nucleotides are TGCAGTGCTAGCCCCCCGGGGGCACTCGTGGTTCAGTACTTC. This gives the protein CSASPPGALVVQYF.

The chain joins TRBV20-1 to TRBJ2-5; a possible D gene is TRBD2 (5 bases). The CDR3 sequence is 16 residues long. From germline, CDR1 is DFQATT and CDR2 SNEGSKA (reference sequence). V was pared by 0 bases and J by 5 bases, with 19 bases between. The DNA for the CDR3 is TGCAGTGCTAGAGAATGGCCAGGCTTACGGAGGGAGACCCAGTACTTC. It specifies CSAREWPGLRRETQYF.

The chain links TRBV28 to TRBJ2-1, with 10 bases fitting TRBD2. Germline trimming cut 4 bases from V and 5 bases from J; bases unmatched to any gene: 8. The CDR3 runs to 16 residues. The germline CDR1 and CDR2 sequences are MDHEN and SYDVKM. The CDR3 loop is CASSSTSGMVHNEQFF. The CDR3 DNA follows: TGTGCCAGCAGTTCAACTAGCGGGATGGTCCACAATGAGCAGTTCTTC.

This clonotype was detected a few times. V gene TRBV9 combines with J gene TRBJ1-1; a possible D gene is TRBD1 (5 bases). Trimming pared 3 bases from V and 1 base from J, leaving 22 bases between. Germline V gives CDR1 SGDLS, CDR2 YYNGEE. The CDR3 consists of 18 residues. CDR3 coding DNA: TGTGCCAGCAGCGCTGACCAATGGCAGGTGAGGGGGAACACTGAAGCTTTCTTT. It encodes CASSADQWQVRGNTEAFF. Full variable domain (rest looked up from reference TRBV9 and TRBJ1-1): DSGVTQTPKHLITATGQRVTLRCSPRSGDLSVYWYQQSLDQGLQFLIQYYNGEERAKGNILERFSAQQFPDLHSELNLSSLELGDSALYFCASSADQWQVRGNTEAFFGQGTRLTVV.